This TCR beta chain was profiled in a study of somatic mutations in cytotoxic T cells in rheumatoid arthritis. Findings of the study overall: The CD8+ clonality of rheumatoid arthritis patients increased with age, whereas that of healthy controls did not.

Comment on this clone: The target antigen is unknown.

This CDR3 comprises 13 residues. CDR1 and CDR2 (germline): MGHRA, YSYEKL. V was cut by 4 bases and J by 1 base, with 8 bases left in between. The repertoire was sequenced with immunoSEQ multiplex PCR; TCRdb's copy has only in-frame clones and lacks some. The profile shows some 23,000 clones, roughly 80% of them singletons. The source is an adult with rheumatoid arthritis. Sample: CD8+ T cells sorted from blood. This sequence joins TRBV4-1 and TRBJ2-7; D uncertain. The CDR3 region is CASSPTVSYEQYF. The CDR3 bases are TGCGCCAGCAGCCCCACGGTGTCCTACGAGCAGTACTTC.